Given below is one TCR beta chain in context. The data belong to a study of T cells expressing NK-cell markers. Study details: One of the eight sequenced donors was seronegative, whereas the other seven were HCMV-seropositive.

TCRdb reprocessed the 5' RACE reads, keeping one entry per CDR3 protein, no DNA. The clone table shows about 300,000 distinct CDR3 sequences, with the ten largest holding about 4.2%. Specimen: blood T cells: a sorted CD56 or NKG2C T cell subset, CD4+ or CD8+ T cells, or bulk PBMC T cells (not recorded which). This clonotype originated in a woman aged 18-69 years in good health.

The CDR3 sequence: CSATGNREGRNRVF. The V gene is TRBV20-1, the J gene TRBJ2-1; the TCRdb D gene call, TRBD1, has no DNA to confirm it. The CDR3 is 14 amino acids. Germline V gene sequence: CDR1 DFQATT, CDR2 SNEGSKA (reference sequence).